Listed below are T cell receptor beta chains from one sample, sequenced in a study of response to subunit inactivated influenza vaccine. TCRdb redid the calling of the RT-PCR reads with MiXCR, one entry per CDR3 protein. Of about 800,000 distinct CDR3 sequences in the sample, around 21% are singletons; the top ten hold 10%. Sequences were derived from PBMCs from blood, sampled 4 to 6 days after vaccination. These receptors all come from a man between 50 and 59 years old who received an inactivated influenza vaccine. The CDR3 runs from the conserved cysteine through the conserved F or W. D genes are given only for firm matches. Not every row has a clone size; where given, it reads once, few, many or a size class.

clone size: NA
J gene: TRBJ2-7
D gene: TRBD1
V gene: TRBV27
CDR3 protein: CASSWKDRGYEQYF
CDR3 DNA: TGTGCCAGCAGTTGGAAGGACAGGGGGTACGAGCAGTACTTC

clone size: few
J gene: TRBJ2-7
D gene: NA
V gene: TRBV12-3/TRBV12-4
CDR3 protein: CASRPDGYEQYF
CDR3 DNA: TGTGCCAGCAGACCGGACGGGTACGAGCAGTACTTC

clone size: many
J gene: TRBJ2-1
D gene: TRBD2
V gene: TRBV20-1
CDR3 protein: CSAGFVGRRVYEQFF
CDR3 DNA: TGCAGTGCTGGGTTTGTCGGGAGGAGGGTATATGAGCAGTTCTTC

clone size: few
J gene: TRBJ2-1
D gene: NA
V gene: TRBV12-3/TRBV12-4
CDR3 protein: CASSLRRREQFF
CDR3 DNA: TGTGCCAGCAGTTTAAGGCGTCGTGAGCAGTTCTTC

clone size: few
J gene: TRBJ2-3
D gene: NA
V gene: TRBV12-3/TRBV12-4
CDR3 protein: CASSPLARGTDTQYF
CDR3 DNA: TGTGCCAGCAGCCCCCTAGCGCGAGGCACAGATACGCAGTATTTT

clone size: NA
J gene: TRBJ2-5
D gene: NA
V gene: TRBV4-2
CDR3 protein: CASSPRVADQETQYF
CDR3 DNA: TGTGCCAGCAGCCCCCGGGTAGCGGACCAAGAGACCCAGTACTTC

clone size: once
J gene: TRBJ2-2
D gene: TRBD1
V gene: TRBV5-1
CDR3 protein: CASSLGDRVTGELFF
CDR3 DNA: TGCGCCAGCAGCTTGGGCGACAGGGTCACCGGGGAGCTGTTTTTT

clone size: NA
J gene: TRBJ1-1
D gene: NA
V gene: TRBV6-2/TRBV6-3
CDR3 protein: CASTYTLNTEAFF
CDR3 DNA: TGTGCCAGCACTTACACCTTGAACACTGAAGCTTTCTTT

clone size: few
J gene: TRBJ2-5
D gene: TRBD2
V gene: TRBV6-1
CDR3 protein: CASSEFGTRGTQYF
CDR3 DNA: TGTGCCAGCAGTGAATTTGGGACTAGAGGGACCCAGTACTTC

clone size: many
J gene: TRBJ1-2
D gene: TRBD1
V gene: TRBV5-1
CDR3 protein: CASSLTGAYGYTF
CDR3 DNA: TGTGCCAGCAGCTTAACAGGGGCCTATGGCTACACCTTC

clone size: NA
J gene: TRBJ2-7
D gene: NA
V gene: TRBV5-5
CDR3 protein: CASRNSDLMNYEQHF
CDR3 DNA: TGTGCCAGCAGAAACAGTGACCTTATGAACTACGAGCAGCACTTC

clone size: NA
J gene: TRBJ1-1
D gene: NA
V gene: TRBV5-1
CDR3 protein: CASSGLMNTEAFF
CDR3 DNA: TGCGCCAGCAGTGGGTTAATGAACACTGAAGCTTTCTTT

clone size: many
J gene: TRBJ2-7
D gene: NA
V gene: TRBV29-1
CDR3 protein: CSVELGAVEQYF
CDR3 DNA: TGCAGCGTTGAACTGGGGGCGGTCGAGCAGTACTTC

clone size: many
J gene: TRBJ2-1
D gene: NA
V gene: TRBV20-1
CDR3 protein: CSARDWGGINEQFF
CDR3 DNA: TGCAGTGCTAGAGATTGGGGCGGGATCAATGAGCAGTTCTTC

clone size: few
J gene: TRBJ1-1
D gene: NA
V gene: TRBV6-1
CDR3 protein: CASNRQTGRTEAFF
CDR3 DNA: TGTGCCAGCAACCGCCAGACAGGACGCACTGAAGCTTTCTTT

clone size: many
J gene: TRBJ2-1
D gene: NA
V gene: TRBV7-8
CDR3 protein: CASSPSHYNEQFF
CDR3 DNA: TGTGCCAGCAGCCCCAGCCATTACAATGAGCAGTTCTTC

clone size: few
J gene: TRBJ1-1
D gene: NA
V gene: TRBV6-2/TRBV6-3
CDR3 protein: CASSYHPQGSEAFF
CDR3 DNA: TGTGCCAGCAGTTACCACCCACAGGGCTCTGAAGCTTTCTTT

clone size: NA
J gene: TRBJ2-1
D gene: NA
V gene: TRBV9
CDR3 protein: CASSPRTFMGNEQFF
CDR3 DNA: TGTGCCAGCAGCCCCCGGACTTTTATGGGAAATGAGCAGTTCTTC

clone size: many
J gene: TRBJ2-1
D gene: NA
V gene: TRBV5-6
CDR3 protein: CASSLYLGADLPYNEQFF
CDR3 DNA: TGTGCCAGCAGCTTGTATTTAGGGGCCGACCTACCCTACAATGAGCAGTTCTTC

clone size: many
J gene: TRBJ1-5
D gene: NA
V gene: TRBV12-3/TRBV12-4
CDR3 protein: CASSLQGQPQHF
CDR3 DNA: TGTGCCAGCAGTCTCCAGGGTCAGCCCCAGCATTTT

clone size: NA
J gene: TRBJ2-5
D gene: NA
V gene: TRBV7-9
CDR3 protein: CASSLSGRVLGTQYF
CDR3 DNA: TGTGCCAGCAGCTTATCAGGGCGTGTTCTTGGGACCCAGTACTTC

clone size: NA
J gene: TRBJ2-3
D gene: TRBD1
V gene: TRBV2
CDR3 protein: CASSVGTVLTDTQYF
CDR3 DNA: TGTGCCAGCAGTGTTGGGACAGTTCTCACAGATACGCAGTATTTT

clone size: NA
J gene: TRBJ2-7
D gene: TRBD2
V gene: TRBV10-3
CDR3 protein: CAISAPGLAVEQYF
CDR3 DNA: TGTGCCATCAGCGCGCCGGGACTAGCAGTAGAGCAGTACTTC

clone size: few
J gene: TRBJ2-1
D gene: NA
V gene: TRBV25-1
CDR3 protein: CASSAHTGRGSSYNEQFF
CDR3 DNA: TGTGCCAGCAGTGCACACACCGGGCGGGGTAGCTCCTACAATGAGCAGTTCTTC

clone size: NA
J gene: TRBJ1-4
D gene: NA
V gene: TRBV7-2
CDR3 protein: CASSLEGTLPNEKLFF
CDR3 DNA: TGTGCCAGCAGCTTAGAGGGGACCCTACCGAACGAAAAACTGTTTTTT

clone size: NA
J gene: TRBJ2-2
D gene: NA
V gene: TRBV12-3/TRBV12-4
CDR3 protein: CASSSSNGGTGELFF
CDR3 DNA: TGTGCCAGCAGTTCCAGCAACGGAGGGACCGGGGAGCTGTTTTTT

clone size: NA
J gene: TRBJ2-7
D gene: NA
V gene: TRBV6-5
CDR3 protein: CASSYLRDPISPYEQYF
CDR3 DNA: TGTGCCAGCAGTTACCTCCGGGACCCCATTAGCCCTTACGAGCAGTACTTC

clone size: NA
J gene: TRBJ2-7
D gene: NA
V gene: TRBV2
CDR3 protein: CASSETTSSPYEQYF
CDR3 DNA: TGTGCCAGCAGTGAAACAACTAGTAGCCCCTACGAGCAGTACTTC

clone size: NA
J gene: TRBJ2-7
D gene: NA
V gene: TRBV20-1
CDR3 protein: CSASRLLSYEQYF
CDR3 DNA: TGCAGTGCCTCCAGGCTTCTATCCTACGAGCAGTACTTC

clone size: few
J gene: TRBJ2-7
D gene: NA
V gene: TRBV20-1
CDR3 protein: CSASPRASYEQYF
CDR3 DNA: TGCAGTGCTAGCCCCAGGGCCTCCTACGAGCAGTACTTC

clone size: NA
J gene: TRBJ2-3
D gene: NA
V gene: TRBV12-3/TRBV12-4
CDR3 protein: CASRSPSWGGLADTQYF
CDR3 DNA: TGTGCCAGCAGATCTCCCTCCTGGGGGGGCCTCGCAGATACGCAGTATTTT

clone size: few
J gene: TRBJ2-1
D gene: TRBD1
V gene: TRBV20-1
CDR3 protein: CSALAGTGSGQFF
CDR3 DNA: TGCAGTGCTTTAGCCGGGACAGGGAGTGGGCAGTTCTTC

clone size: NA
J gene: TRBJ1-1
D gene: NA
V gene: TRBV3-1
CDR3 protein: CASSTATNTEAFF
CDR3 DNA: TGTGCCAGCAGCACTGCAACGAACACTGAAGCTTTCTTT

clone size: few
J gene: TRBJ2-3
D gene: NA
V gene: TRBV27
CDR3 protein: CASRNSMADTQYF
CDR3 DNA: TGTGCCAGCCGGAATTCGATGGCCGATACGCAGTATTTT

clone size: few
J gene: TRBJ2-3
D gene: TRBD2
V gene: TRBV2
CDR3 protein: CTFSSPGLAEKSTDTQYF
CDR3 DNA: TGTACCTTCAGTTCTCCCGGACTAGCGGAAAAATCCACAGATACGCAGTATTTT

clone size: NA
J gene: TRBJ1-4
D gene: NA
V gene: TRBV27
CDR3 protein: CASRSTTNEKLFF
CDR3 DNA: TGTGCCAGCCGCAGCACAACTAATGAAAAACTGTTTTTT

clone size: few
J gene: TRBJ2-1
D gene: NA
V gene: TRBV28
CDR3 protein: CASSLLAGADNEQFF
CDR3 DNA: TGTGCCAGCAGTTTACTGGCAGGGGCGGACAATGAGCAGTTCTTC

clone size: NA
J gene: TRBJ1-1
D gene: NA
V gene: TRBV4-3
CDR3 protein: CASSQVLSAEAFF
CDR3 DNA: TGCGCCAGCAGCCAAGTTCTCTCTGCTGAAGCTTTCTTT

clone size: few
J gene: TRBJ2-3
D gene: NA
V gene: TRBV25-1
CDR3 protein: CASSEGITSQYF
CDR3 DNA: TGTGCCAGCAGTGAAGGAATAACCTCGCAGTATTTT

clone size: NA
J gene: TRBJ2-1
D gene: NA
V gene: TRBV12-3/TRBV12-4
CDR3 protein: CASSRRGGDRSSYNEQFF
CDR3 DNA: TGTGCCAGCAGCCGGCGAGGGGGGGACCGGAGCTCCTACAATGAGCAGTTCTTC

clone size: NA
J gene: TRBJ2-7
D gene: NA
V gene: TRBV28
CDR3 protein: CASRGVLRPYEQYF
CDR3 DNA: TGTGCCAGCAGAGGGGTACTACGCCCCTACGAGCAGTACTTC

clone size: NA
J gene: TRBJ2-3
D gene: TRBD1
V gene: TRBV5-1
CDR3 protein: CASSNGQGALMDTQYF
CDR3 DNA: TGCGCCAGCAGCAACGGACAGGGGGCGCTCATGGATACGCAGTATTTT

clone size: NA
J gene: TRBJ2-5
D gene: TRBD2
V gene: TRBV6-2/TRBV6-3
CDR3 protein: CASSSQGLAERETQYF
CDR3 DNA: TGTGCCAGCAGTTCCCAGGGACTAGCGGAGAGGGAGACCCAGTACTTC